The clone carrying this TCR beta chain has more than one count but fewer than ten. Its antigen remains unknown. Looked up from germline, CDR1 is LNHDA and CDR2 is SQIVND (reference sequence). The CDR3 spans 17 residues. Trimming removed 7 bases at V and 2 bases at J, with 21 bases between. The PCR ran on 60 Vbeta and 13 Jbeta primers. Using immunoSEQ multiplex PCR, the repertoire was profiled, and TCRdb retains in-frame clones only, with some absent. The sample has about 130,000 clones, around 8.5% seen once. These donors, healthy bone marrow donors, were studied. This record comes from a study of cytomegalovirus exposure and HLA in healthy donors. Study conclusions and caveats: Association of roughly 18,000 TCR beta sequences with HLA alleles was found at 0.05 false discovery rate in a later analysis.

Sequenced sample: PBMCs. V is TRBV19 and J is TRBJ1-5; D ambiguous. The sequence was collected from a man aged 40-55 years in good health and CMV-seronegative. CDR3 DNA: TGTGCCAGTAATACGCCTGCGGGCTTTCAGGGCAATCAGCCCCAGCATTTT. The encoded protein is CASNTPAGFQGNQPQHF.